One and the same sample provided the 5 T cell receptor beta chains below, sequenced in a study of blood T cell repertoires in COVID-19. Some clones are missing from TCRdb's copy, which holds only in-frame ones; the method was immunoSEQ multiplex PCR. In the table there are approximately 76,000 clones, about 80% of which are singletons. The sequencing sample was made of peripheral blood. Receptor source: a woman in her sixties or seventies with acute or convalescent COVID-19.

The V call is TRBV10-3, the J call TRBJ1-5, with D possibly TRBD1 on 5 matching bases. The CDR3 is made up of 15 amino acids. From germline, CDR1 is ENHRY and CDR2 SYGVKD. V lost 2 bases and J lost 0, with 8 bases in between. CDR3 amino acids: CAISEEGDSNQPQHF. CDR3 nucleotides: TGTGCCATCAGTGAGGAAGGGGATAGCAATCAGCCCCAGCATTTT.

The chain carries TRBV19 and TRBJ1-1, with TRBD1 identical over 11 bases. Germline V gene sequence: CDR1 LNHDA, CDR2 SQIVND (reference sequence). The V and J ends lost 5 bases and 5 bases, in that order; junction bases with no gene match: 4. CDR3 length equals 14 residues. CDR3 in amino acids: CASSWGTGGTEAFF. Written as DNA, the CDR3 is TGTGCCAGTAGTTGGGGGACAGGGGGAACTGAAGCTTTCTTT. Variable domain in full (rest from reference TRBV19 and TRBJ1-1): DGGITQSPKYLFRKEGQNVTLSCEQNLNHDAMYWYRQDPGQGLRLIYYSQIVNDFQKGDIAEGYSVSREKKESFPLTVTSAQKNPTAFYLCASSWGTGGTEAFFGQGTRLTVV.

This chain uses TRBV27 with TRBJ2-7; possibly TRBD1 for D (6 bases). V dropped 3 bases and J dropped 6 bases, with 12 bases sitting between them. The CDR3 sequence is 13 residues long. CDR1 is MNHEY and CDR2 is SMNVEV in the germline V gene (reference sequence). For the CDR3, the DNA is TGTGCCAGCAGTTTGCCTCAGGGGAGCGAGCAGTACTTC. Amino acid sequence: CASSLPQGSEQYF.

The rearrangement uses TRBV6-6 and TRBJ2-7; TRBD2 aligns across 7 bases. The V and J ends lost 3 bases and 3 bases, in that order; junction bases with no gene match: 5. Germline V CDR1 and CDR2: MNHNY, SVGAGI (reference sequence). The CDR3 spans 14 residues. The DNA for the CDR3 is TGTGCCAGCAGTTATGGGCGGGGGAGCTACGAGCAGTACTTC. It is translated as CASSYGRGSYEQYF.

This chain connects TRBV29-1 to TRBJ2-1; perhaps TRBD1 as D (5 bases). Trimming cost V 0 bases and J 7 bases, with 13 bases left between them. The germline V gene has CDR1 SQVTM and CDR2 ANQGSEA. The CDR3 contains 14 residues. In DNA form, the CDR3 reads TGCAGCGTTGAAGAGGGGCGGATCAGAAATGAGCAGTTCTTC. This codes for CSVEEGRIRNEQFF.